A selection of T cell receptor beta chains follows, all from one sample in a study of blood T cell repertoires in COVID-19. Clones were sequenced by immunoSEQ multiplex PCR, and TCRdb holds only the in-frame ones, with some missing. This table holds about 200,000 clones, roughly nine tenths found once. The sample was peripheral blood. The receptors originated from a man in his forties with acute or convalescent COVID-19. The CDR3 runs from the conserved cysteine through the conserved F or W. The D gene is left open where the match is weak. Clone size is given for some rows only: seen once, a few or many times, or a class if the clone is expanded.

D gene: -
clone size: -
V gene: TRBV6-5
J gene: TRBJ2-7
CDR3 protein: CASSRDRMGQYF
CDR3 DNA: TGTGCCAGCAGCCGCGACAGAATGGGGCAGTACTTC

D gene: -
clone size: -
V gene: TRBV7-9
J gene: TRBJ2-1
CDR3 protein: CASSRTAWEQFF
CDR3 DNA: TGTGCCAGCAGCCGGACAGCCTGGGAGCAGTTCTTC

D gene: -
clone size: -
V gene: TRBV6-6
J gene: TRBJ2-5
CDR3 protein: CASSYGGAGGETQYF
CDR3 DNA: TGTGCCAGCAGTTACGGCGGCGCAGGGGGGGAGACCCAGTACTTC

D gene: TRBD2
clone size: -
V gene: TRBV2
J gene: TRBJ2-3
CDR3 protein: CASRSGSGGTDTQYF
CDR3 DNA: TGTGCCAGCCGCAGCGGGAGCGGGGGCACAGATACGCAGTATTTT

D gene: TRBD2
clone size: -
V gene: TRBV10-3
J gene: TRBJ2-1
CDR3 protein: CAISSGGPYNEQFF
CDR3 DNA: TGTGCCATCAGCAGCGGGGGGCCCTACAATGAGCAGTTCTTC

D gene: -
clone size: -
V gene: TRBV7-9
J gene: TRBJ1-4
CDR3 protein: CASSSRSGSEKLFF
CDR3 DNA: TGTGCCAGCAGCTCCCGTTCGGGGAGTGAAAAACTGTTTTTT

D gene: -
clone size: -
V gene: TRBV6-5
J gene: TRBJ1-1
CDR3 protein: CASSYSSYRQNTEAFF
CDR3 DNA: TGTGCCAGCAGTTACTCGAGTTACAGACAGAACACTGAAGCTTTCTTT

D gene: TRBD1
clone size: -
V gene: TRBV30
J gene: TRBJ1-2
CDR3 protein: CAWRSKGAIAGYTF
CDR3 DNA: TGTGCCTGGAGGTCGAAGGGGGCCATCGCTGGCTACACCTTC

D gene: TRBD2
clone size: -
V gene: TRBV7-9
J gene: TRBJ2-1
CDR3 protein: CASSLVGAGGPSNEQFF
CDR3 DNA: TGTGCCAGCAGCTTAGTGGGCGCGGGGGGCCCTTCCAATGAGCAGTTCTTC

D gene: -
clone size: -
V gene: TRBV7-2
J gene: TRBJ1-6
CDR3 protein: CASSLKTGNSPLHF
CDR3 DNA: TGTGCCAGCAGCCTAAAGACAGGCAATTCACCCCTCCACTTT

D gene: -
clone size: -
V gene: TRBV9
J gene: TRBJ2-3
CDR3 protein: CASSVARHYSTDTQYF
CDR3 DNA: TGTGCCAGCAGCGTAGCGAGACATTATAGCACAGATACGCAGTATTTT

D gene: -
clone size: few
V gene: TRBV4-2
J gene: TRBJ1-5
CDR3 protein: CASSQGLNQPQHF
CDR3 DNA: TGTGCCAGCAGCCAAGGACTCAATCAGCCCCAGCATTTT

D gene: -
clone size: -
V gene: TRBV5-4
J gene: TRBJ2-1
CDR3 protein: CASSFDQRGEQFF
CDR3 DNA: TGTGCCAGCAGCTTCGACCAGCGAGGGGAGCAGTTCTTC

D gene: TRBD1
clone size: -
V gene: TRBV18
J gene: TRBJ2-7
CDR3 protein: CASSAGQGKEEQYF
CDR3 DNA: TGTGCCAGCTCAGCGGGACAGGGGAAAGAAGAGCAGTACTTC

D gene: TRBD1
clone size: once
V gene: TRBV13
J gene: TRBJ1-1
CDR3 protein: CASSQTGGNTEAFF
CDR3 DNA: TGTGCCAGCAGTCAAACAGGGGGCAACACTGAAGCTTTCTTT

D gene: TRBD1
clone size: -
V gene: TRBV7-9
J gene: TRBJ1-1
CDR3 protein: CASSPGQGATEAFF
CDR3 DNA: TGTGCCAGCAGCCCAGGACAGGGGGCCACTGAAGCTTTCTTT

D gene: -
clone size: -
V gene: TRBV6-4
J gene: TRBJ1-6
CDR3 protein: CASSERDNSPLHF
CDR3 DNA: TGTGCCAGCAGTGAAAGAGATAATTCACCCCTCCACTTT

D gene: -
clone size: -
V gene: TRBV3-1/TRBV3-2
J gene: TRBJ1-2
CDR3 protein: CASSLRGQYSNGYTF
CDR3 DNA: TGTGCCAGCAGCCTCCGCGGGCAGTACTCAAATGGCTACACCTTC

D gene: TRBD1
clone size: few
V gene: TRBV9
J gene: TRBJ1-2
CDR3 protein: CASKDRAGYTF
CDR3 DNA: TGTGCCAGCAAGGACAGGGCTGGCTACACCTTC

D gene: -
clone size: -
V gene: TRBV6-2/TRBV6-3
J gene: TRBJ2-2
CDR3 protein: CASSPLGGRYGELFF
CDR3 DNA: TGTGCCAGCAGCCCCCTCGGGGGGCGATACGGGGAGCTGTTTTTT

D gene: TRBD2
clone size: -
V gene: TRBV5-1
J gene: TRBJ2-5
CDR3 protein: CASSQGLAGGSKETQYF
CDR3 DNA: TGCGCCAGCAGCCAGGGACTAGCGGGGGGGAGTAAAGAGACCCAGTACTTC

D gene: TRBD1
clone size: -
V gene: TRBV19
J gene: TRBJ1-1
CDR3 protein: CASTPGGFTEAFF
CDR3 DNA: TGTGCCAGTACCCCAGGGGGCTTCACTGAAGCTTTCTTT

D gene: -
clone size: -
V gene: TRBV20-1
J gene: TRBJ2-7
CDR3 protein: CSAGDHEQYF
CDR3 DNA: TGCAGTGCGGGAGACCACGAGCAGTACTTC

D gene: -
clone size: -
V gene: TRBV6-2/TRBV6-3
J gene: TRBJ2-3
CDR3 protein: CASSYWGVNRGGQVTDTQYF
CDR3 DNA: TGTGCCAGCAGTTACTGGGGAGTTAACAGGGGGGGCCAGGTAACAGATACGCAGTATTTT

D gene: -
clone size: few
V gene: TRBV7-9
J gene: TRBJ1-3
CDR3 protein: CASSILSRGGSGNTIYF
CDR3 DNA: TGTGCCAGCAGCATACTTAGTCGCGGGGGCTCTGGAAACACCATATATTTT

D gene: TRBD2
clone size: -
V gene: TRBV7-3
J gene: TRBJ2-3
CDR3 protein: CASSSTSGVGDTQYF
CDR3 DNA: TGTGCCAGCAGCTCAACTAGCGGGGTTGGGGATACGCAGTATTTT

D gene: -
clone size: -
V gene: TRBV6-1
J gene: TRBJ1-6
CDR3 protein: CASSERWDTASPLHF
CDR3 DNA: TGTGCCAGCAGTGAACGTTGGGACACCGCGTCACCCCTCCACTTT

D gene: -
clone size: -
V gene: TRBV7-8
J gene: TRBJ1-5
CDR3 protein: CASSFRGGLGNQPQHF
CDR3 DNA: TGTGCCAGCAGCTTCCGAGGGGGTTTGGGCAATCAGCCCCAGCATTTT

D gene: TRBD1
clone size: -
V gene: TRBV9
J gene: TRBJ1-1
CDR3 protein: CASSASGTANTEAFF
CDR3 DNA: TGTGCCAGCAGCGCTTCCGGGACAGCGAACACTGAAGCTTTCTTT

D gene: -
clone size: -
V gene: TRBV6-5
J gene: TRBJ1-3
CDR3 protein: CASSYRRSSGNTIYF
CDR3 DNA: TGTGCCAGCAGTTACCGAAGGAGCTCTGGAAACACCATATATTTT

D gene: TRBD1
clone size: -
V gene: TRBV30
J gene: TRBJ2-7
CDR3 protein: CALDLGTGKNEQYF
CDR3 DNA: TGTGCCCTGGACTTAGGGACAGGGAAGAACGAGCAGTACTTC

D gene: -
clone size: -
V gene: TRBV21-1
J gene: TRBJ2-7
CDR3 protein: CASSKGGGVRQGARNEQYF
CDR3 DNA: TGTGCCAGCAGCAAAGGAGGAGGCGTAAGACAGGGGGCGCGAAACGAGCAGTACTTC

D gene: -
clone size: -
V gene: TRBV7-9
J gene: TRBJ1-4
CDR3 protein: CASSPGNLIDEKLFF
CDR3 DNA: TGTGCCAGCAGCCCGGGGAATCTAATTGATGAAAAACTGTTTTTT

D gene: TRBD1
clone size: -
V gene: TRBV14
J gene: TRBJ1-1
CDR3 protein: CASSSSGQGTEAFF
CDR3 DNA: TGTGCCAGCAGTTCATCGGGACAGGGGACTGAAGCTTTCTTT

D gene: TRBD1
clone size: -
V gene: TRBV19
J gene: TRBJ1-4
CDR3 protein: CASSTGQRSTNEKLFF
CDR3 DNA: TGTGCCAGTAGTACGGGACAGCGATCAACTAATGAAAAACTGTTTTTT

D gene: TRBD2
clone size: -
V gene: TRBV5-4
J gene: TRBJ2-1
CDR3 protein: CASSPGLADEQFF
CDR3 DNA: TGTGCCAGCAGCCCCGGACTAGCCGATGAGCAGTTCTTC

D gene: TRBD2
clone size: -
V gene: TRBV4-3
J gene: TRBJ2-7
CDR3 protein: CASSQGRGSYEQYF
CDR3 DNA: TGCGCCAGCAGCCAAGGGCGGGGGAGCTACGAGCAGTACTTC

D gene: -
clone size: -
V gene: TRBV6-4
J gene: TRBJ2-2
CDR3 protein: CASRGQDTGELFF
CDR3 DNA: TGTGCCAGCAGGGGACAAGACACCGGGGAGCTGTTTTTT

D gene: TRBD2
clone size: once
V gene: TRBV3-1/TRBV3-2
J gene: TRBJ2-7
CDR3 protein: CASSQNRLAGRAYEQYF
CDR3 DNA: TGTGCCAGCAGCCAAAACCGCCTAGCGGGGAGGGCGTACGAGCAGTACTTC

D gene: -
clone size: -
V gene: TRBV28
J gene: TRBJ1-4
CDR3 protein: CASRDTTTNEKLFF
CDR3 DNA: TGTGCCAGCAGAGACACCACAACTAATGAAAAACTGTTTTTT

D gene: -
clone size: -
V gene: TRBV11-2
J gene: TRBJ2-7
CDR3 protein: CASSLDHSYEQYF
CDR3 DNA: TGTGCCAGCAGCTTAGACCACTCCTACGAGCAGTACTTC

D gene: TRBD1
clone size: -
V gene: TRBV4-3
J gene: TRBJ1-6
CDR3 protein: CASSPTTTGTYNSPLHF
CDR3 DNA: TGCGCCAGCAGCCCAACCACGACAGGGACATATAATTCACCCCTCCACTTT

D gene: -
clone size: -
V gene: TRBV4-3
J gene: TRBJ1-4
CDR3 protein: CASSQDRGGEKLFF
CDR3 DNA: TGCGCCAGCAGCCAAGACAGGGGCGGTGAAAAACTGTTTTTT

D gene: -
clone size: -
V gene: TRBV28
J gene: TRBJ1-5
CDR3 protein: CASRPRVAGSNQPQHF
CDR3 DNA: TGTGCCAGCAGACCCAGGGTAGCTGGCAGCAATCAGCCCCAGCATTTT

D gene: TRBD1
clone size: -
V gene: TRBV6-1
J gene: TRBJ1-4
CDR3 protein: CASSDGTAEKLFF
CDR3 DNA: TGTGCCAGCAGTGATGGGACAGCTGAAAAACTGTTTTTT

D gene: -
clone size: -
V gene: TRBV19
J gene: TRBJ1-1
CDR3 protein: CATQDPGLRKGAFF
CDR3 DNA: TGTGCCACCCAGGATCCGGGACTCCGTAAAGGAGCTTTCTTT

D gene: -
clone size: -
V gene: TRBV3-1/TRBV3-2
J gene: TRBJ2-1
CDR3 protein: CASSLGPAGSEQFF
CDR3 DNA: TGTGCCAGCAGCCTGGGACCCGCGGGGAGTGAGCAGTTCTTC

D gene: -
clone size: -
V gene: TRBV3-1/TRBV3-2
J gene: TRBJ2-7
CDR3 protein: CASSQDSPTDEYGYEQYF
CDR3 DNA: TGTGCCAGCAGCCAAGATTCGCCTACGGATGAATACGGGTACGAGCAGTACTTC

D gene: TRBD2
clone size: once
V gene: TRBV19
J gene: TRBJ2-3
CDR3 protein: CASSMSASGGPDTQYF
CDR3 DNA: TGTGCCAGTAGTATGTCGGCTAGCGGGGGACCAGATACGCAGTATTTT

D gene: -
clone size: -
V gene: TRBV30
J gene: TRBJ2-7
CDR3 protein: CAWDLDRLQGEQYF
CDR3 DNA: TGTGCCTGGGATCTCGACAGGCTCCAAGGCGAGCAGTACTTC

D gene: -
clone size: -
V gene: TRBV7-2
J gene: TRBJ1-2
CDR3 protein: CASSLRDPNYGYTF
CDR3 DNA: TGTGCCAGCAGCTTAAGAGATCCTAACTATGGCTACACCTTC

D gene: -
clone size: -
V gene: TRBV24-1
J gene: TRBJ1-1
CDR3 protein: CATSGGELGNTEAFF
CDR3 DNA: TGTGCCACCAGTGGCGGGGAGCTGGGGAACACTGAAGCTTTCTTT

D gene: TRBD2
clone size: -
V gene: TRBV29-1
J gene: TRBJ2-1
CDR3 protein: CSAGGSGKRNEQFF
CDR3 DNA: TGCAGCGCCGGGGGGTCCGGGAAGCGGAATGAGCAGTTCTTC

D gene: -
clone size: once
V gene: TRBV4-1
J gene: TRBJ2-7
CDR3 protein: CASSQPDSYEQYF
CDR3 DNA: TGCGCCAGCAGCCAACCAGACTCCTACGAGCAGTACTTC

D gene: -
clone size: -
V gene: TRBV29-1
J gene: TRBJ1-4
CDR3 protein: CSVEGSGPTNEKLFF
CDR3 DNA: TGCAGCGTTGAAGGGTCAGGGCCAACTAATGAAAAACTGTTTTTT

D gene: TRBD2
clone size: few
V gene: TRBV10-3
J gene: TRBJ2-5
CDR3 protein: CAISESTSGRQETQYF
CDR3 DNA: TGTGCCATCAGTGAGTCGACTAGCGGGCGCCAAGAGACCCAGTACTTC

D gene: -
clone size: -
V gene: TRBV29-1
J gene: TRBJ1-2
CDR3 protein: CSVVAGNYGYTF
CDR3 DNA: TGCAGCGTTGTGGCAGGGAACTATGGCTACACCTTC